These 10 T cell receptor beta chains came from one sample sequenced in a study of blood T cell repertoires in COVID-19. Sequencing was performed with immunoSEQ multiplex PCR; in TCRdb, only in-frame clones are kept and a portion is missing. The sample shows some 90,000 clones, roughly 87% of them seen only once. Sequencing used peripheral blood. These receptors were obtained from a woman in her sixties with COVID-19, enrolled during active disease.

The V gene is TRBV9, the J gene TRBJ2-3; tentatively, D is TRBD2 (5 bases). Germline CDR1 and CDR2: SGDLS and YYNGEE. V lost 3 bases and J lost 0, with 5 bases in between. CDR3 length: 13 amino acids. The CDR3 loop is CASSGTSTDTQYF. Here the CDR3 DNA reads TGTGCCAGCAGCGGGACTAGCACAGATACGCAGTATTTT.

The chain is built from TRBV12-3 or TRBV12-4 and TRBJ1-1; no clear D. V was trimmed by 6 bases and J by 0 bases, leaving 8 bases between them. The CDR3 is 13 residues long. This chain's CDR3 is CASSPGLNTEAFF. The CDR3 region has the DNA TGTGCCAGCAGCCCTGGCCTGAACACTGAAGCTTTCTTT.

The genes are TRBV6-2 or TRBV6-3 and TRBJ1-5; TRBD1 agrees at 10 bases. This CDR3 spans 15 amino acids. The V gene end was trimmed by 5 bases and the J gene end by 4 bases; junction bases not matched to a gene: 5. The germline V gene has CDR1 MNHEY and CDR2 SVGEGT. The chain's CDR3 is CASSRTGGFNQPQHF. The DNA of the CDR3 is TGTGCCAGCAGTCGGACAGGGGGGTTTAATCAGCCCCAGCATTTT.

The chain uses TRBV10-3 and TRBJ1-3, with D unclear. V lost 8 bases and J lost 4, with 18 bases in between. CDR3 length: 15 amino acids. Germline CDR1 ENHRY, CDR2 SYGVKD. For the CDR3, the DNA is TGTGCCATCGGGAAGACGGGGTCGGGCGGAAACACCATATATTTT. The encoded protein is CAIGKTGSGGNTIYF.

This clone came up once. The chain is built from TRBV30 and TRBJ1-5, with a weak D call TRBD1 (6 bases). Trimming shortened V by 1 base and J by 5 bases, and 9 bases separated the two germline ends. The V gene's germline CDR1 is GTSNPN and CDR2 SVGIG (reference sequence). The CDR3 runs 13 residues. CDR3 amino acids: CAWSGAGDQPQHF. The CDR3 region has the DNA TGTGCCTGGAGTGGGGCAGGGGATCAGCCCCAGCATTTT.

The CDR3 coding sequence is TGTGCCAGCGGCCAGACAGAAGCCAAAAACATTCAGTACTTC. This translates into CASGQTEAKNIQYF. The chain links TRBV6-2 or TRBV6-3 to TRBJ2-4, with D possibly matching TRBD1 (5 bases). The length of the CDR3 is 14 residues. The V end lost 8 bases, the J end lost 0 bases, and 11 bases lay between the germline ends. The V gene's germline CDR1 is MNHEY and CDR2 SVGEGT.

This clone was seen just once. The V and J genes are TRBV9 and TRBJ2-1; weak D call: TRBD1 (6 bases). V was trimmed by 1 base and J by 4 bases, leaving 12 bases between them. Germline assignment: CDR1 SGDLS and CDR2 YYNGEE. CDR3 length: 15 residues. The CDR3 region has the DNA TGTGCCAGCAGCGTACAGGGGTTCGGGTACAATGAGCAGTTCTTC. It encodes CASSVQGFGYNEQFF.

V gene TRBV2 combines with J gene TRBJ2-1; 12 positions agree with TRBD2. CDR3 size: 15 residues. J gave up 9 bases and V 4 bases, and 7 bases lay outside the gene matches. Looked up from germline, CDR1 is SNHLY and CDR2 is FYNNEI. The CDR3 DNA is TGTGCCAGCAGTGGGGCTAGCGGGGGGGCCTCTGAGCAGTTCTTC. It translates to CASSGASGGASEQFF.

The chain uses TRBV6-2 or TRBV6-3 and TRBJ2-7, with TRBD2 matching over 13 bases. The germline V gene encodes CDR1 MNHEY and CDR2 SVGEGT. The junction had 5 bases not matched to a gene; V was cut back by 0 bases and J by 3 bases. CDR3 length: 17 amino acids. CDR3 amino acids: CASSYSGTSGTLYEQYF. The CDR3 DNA follows: TGTGCCAGCAGTTACTCCGGGACTAGCGGGACACTCTACGAGCAGTACTTC.

This clone was seen only a few times. The V call is TRBV4-2, the J call TRBJ2-7, with D possibly TRBD2 on 7 matching bases. The CDR3 sequence is 14 residues long. Per the germline V gene, CDR1 is LGHNA and CDR2 is YNFKEQ. V gave up 3 bases and J gave up 6 bases, with 15 bases separating them. Here the CDR3 reads CASSQGGQPTEQYF. CDR3 DNA sequence: TGTGCCAGCAGCCAGGGGGGGCAGCCCACCGAGCAGTACTTC.